The 22 T cell receptor beta chains in this list originate from one sample, sequenced in a study of technical replicates of blood from several donors. Using immunoSEQ multiplex PCR, the repertoire was profiled, and TCRdb retains in-frame clones only, with some absent. In the table there are 79,000 or so clones, more than 85% of which are singletons. The sample comprised T cells isolated from PBMCs. The source is a human donor in good health.

The chain uses TRBV2 and TRBJ2-1; D perhaps matches TRBD2 (7 bases). This CDR3 comprises 14 residues. The V gene's germline CDR1 is SNHLY and CDR2 FYNNEI. The germline V and J ends were trimmed by 8 bases and 9 bases, with 20 bases remaining between them. For the CDR3, the DNA is TGTGCCAGCGGGATAGCGGGTGGACAGCTTGAGCAGTTCTTC. This sequence encodes CASGIAGGQLEQFF.

This sequence joins TRBV6-5 and TRBJ1-5; D is undetermined. The germline CDR1 and CDR2 sequences are MNHEY and SVGAGI. V was cut by 3 bases and J by 0 bases, with 3 bases left in between. The CDR3 consists of 13 residues. This CDR3 is CASSYYSNQPQHF. The CDR3 bases are TGTGCCAGCAGTTATTATAGCAATCAGCCCCAGCATTTT.

The chain recombines TRBV7-8 with TRBJ1-3; no clear D gene. Germline lookup yields CDR1 SGHVS and CDR2 FQNEAQ. V gave up 3 bases and J gave up 8 bases, with 8 bases separating them. The CDR3 spans 12 residues. The CDR3 loop reads CASSLRLDTIYF. CDR3 sequence (DNA): TGTGCCAGCAGCTTGAGATTGGACACCATATATTTT.

This sequence joins TRBV5-1 and TRBJ1-4; the D is unclear. In germline, CDR1 is SGHRS, CDR2 YFSETQ. CDR3 length: 14 residues. Trimming removed 0 bases from V and 0 bases from J, with 3 bases in between. CDR3: CASSLDTTNEKLFF. The DNA for the CDR3 is TGCGCCAGCAGCTTGGACACAACTAATGAAAAACTGTTTTTT.

The V gene is TRBV30, the J gene TRBJ1-5, with 7 bases lining up with TRBD1. This CDR3 has 13 residues. V shed 3 bases and J 2 bases; nucleotides not matched to a gene: 1. CDR1 is GTSNPN, CDR2 SVGIG, per germline (reference sequence). The CDR3 region has the DNA TGTGCCTGGAGAACAGGGGGCAATCAGCCCCAGCATTTT. Encoded protein: CAWRTGGNQPQHF.

The chain recombines TRBV15 with TRBJ2-7; D ambiguous. There are 12 residues in the CDR3. V was cut by 3 bases and J by 6 bases, with 9 bases left in between. Germline CDR1 and CDR2: LNHNV and YYDKDF (reference sequence). CDR3: CATSRENSEQYF. CDR3 DNA: TGTGCCACCAGCAGGGAGAATTCCGAGCAGTACTTC.

The chain combines TRBV9 with TRBJ1-4; tentatively, D is TRBD1 (6 bases). V was shortened by 3 bases and J by 4 bases, with 13 bases between the two germline ends. The CDR3 is 15 residues long. Germline assignment: CDR1 SGDLS and CDR2 YYNGEE. The CDR3 sequence is CASSGGQQINEKLFF. The CDR3, as DNA: TGTGCCAGCAGCGGAGGACAGCAAATTAATGAAAAACTGTTTTTT.

Concerning this clone itself: The DNA is omitted, as the CDR3 cannot be located on it reliably, and the CDR3 follows TCRdb's listing. This chain links TRBV21-1 with TRBJ2-3; the D call TRBD1 from the table was never checked on the DNA. TRBV21-1 is recorded as a pseudogene. The length of the CDR3 is 15 amino acids, counting both ends. This chain's CDR3 is CASVGEGASTDTQYF.

The rearrangement joins TRBV6-5 to TRBJ2-5, with TRBD1 as a possible D gene (7 bases). The CDR3 has 15 amino acids. CDR1 and CDR2 (germline): MNHEY, SVGAGI. Trimming cost V 2 bases and J 5 bases, with 15 bases left between them. CDR3 in amino acids: CASSYRQGLRETQYF. The CDR3 bases are TGTGCCAGCAGTTACCGACAGGGACTTAGGGAGACCCAGTACTTC.

CDR3 bases: TGCGCCAGCAGCTTGGGGCCAGGGAACGGCTACACCTTC. This translates into CASSLGPGNGYTF. The chain uses TRBV5-1 and TRBJ1-2; D may be TRBD1 (5 bases). V lost 0 bases and J lost 8, with 11 bases in between. This CDR3 spans 13 amino acids. The germline V gene has CDR1 SGHRS and CDR2 YFSETQ.

The gene calls are TRBV6-5 and TRBJ1-1; a weak D match, TRBD1 (5 bases). The V end lost 6 bases, the J end lost 3 bases, and 14 bases lay between the germline ends. Germline V gene sequence: CDR1 MNHEY, CDR2 SVGAGI. The CDR3 runs to 14 residues. CDR3: CASRINLGDTEAFF. DNA of the CDR3: TGTGCCAGCAGAATTAACTTAGGGGACACTGAAGCTTTCTTT.

The V call is TRBV2, the J call TRBJ2-3; D not resolved. This CDR3 region has 14 residues. Per the germline V gene, CDR1 is SNHLY and CDR2 is FYNNEI. Trimming stripped 4 bases from V and 0 bases from J, with 8 bases between. The CDR3 reads CASSAVVSTDTQYF. CDR3 nucleotide sequence: TGTGCCAGCAGTGCGGTAGTTAGCACAGATACGCAGTATTTT.

The chain is built from TRBV7-2 and TRBJ1-5; D is possibly TRBD1 (5 bases). Trimming removed 1 base from V and 3 bases from J, with 10 bases in between. This CDR3 contains 15 residues. Germline V lookup: CDR1 SGHTA, CDR2 FQGNSA. The CDR3 nucleotides read TGTGCCAGCAGCTTAGATGGGGCGGACAATCAGCCCCAGCATTTT. Residues: CASSLDGADNQPQHF.

This chain connects TRBV4-3 to TRBJ2-5, with TRBD1 matching over 10 bases. From germline, CDR1 is LGHNA and CDR2 YSLEER. J gave up 4 bases and V 2 bases, and 7 bases lay outside the gene matches. The CDR3 is 16 residues long. The DNA for the CDR3 is TGCGCCAGCAGCCAAAGACAGGGGGCTGGAGGAGAGACCCAGTACTTC. The encoded protein is CASSQRQGAGGETQYF.

The gene calls are TRBV5-1 and TRBJ2-2, with D perhaps matching TRBD2 (5 bases). The CDR3 has 16 amino acids. V gave up 1 base and J gave up 5 bases, with 15 bases separating them. Germline CDR1 is SGHRS and CDR2 is YFSETQ. CDR3 sequence: CASSLSTSVNTGELFF. DNA of the CDR3: TGCGCCAGCAGCTTGTCTACTAGTGTTAATACCGGGGAGCTGTTTTTT.

The chain is built from TRBV11-2 and TRBJ2-2, with D uncertain. V gave up 0 bases and J gave up 2 bases, with 4 bases separating them. CDR1 and CDR2 (germline): SGHAT, FQNNGV. This CDR3 is 14 amino acids long. The CDR3 nucleotides are TGTGCCAGCAGCTTAGAAGCTAACACCGGGGAGCTGTTTTTT. It codes for CASSLEANTGELFF. Using reference TRBV11-2 and TRBJ2-2 for the parts outside the CDR3, the full variable domain is EAGVAQSPRYKIIEKRQSVAFWCNPISGHATLYWYQQILGQGPKLLIQFQNNGVVDDSQLPKDRFSAERLKGVDSTLKIQPAKLEDSAVYLCASSLEANTGELFFGEGSRLTVL.

This clone was seen a few times. The chain uses TRBV6-1 and TRBJ2-6; D gene unclear. The CDR3 covers 14 residues. The germline V and J ends were trimmed by 1 base and 3 bases, with 4 bases remaining between them. Per germline, CDR1 MNHNS and CDR2 SASEGT. The CDR3 nucleotides are TGTGCCAGCAGTGAAGGACATGGGGCCAACGTCCTGACTTTC. Residues: CASSEGHGANVLTF.

The chain combines TRBV27 with TRBJ1-2; D is unresolved. Germline V gives CDR1 MNHEY, CDR2 SMNVEV (reference sequence). Deletions cut 2 bases from V and 8 bases from J, with 12 bases between. The CDR3 contains 13 residues. CDR3 nucleotide sequence: TGTGCCAGCAGTTTAAACCCGGGAAGCGGCTACACCTTC. Translation gives CASSLNPGSGYTF.

The rearrangement links TRBV7-9 to TRBJ1-2, with 8 bases that match TRBD1. The J segment lost 7 bases and the V segment lost 3 bases, leaving 4 bases of the junction unmatched. CDR3 size: 13 residues. Germline V gene data show CDR1 as SEHNR and CDR2 as FQNEAQ (reference sequence). CDR3 bases: TGTGCCAGCAGCTTGACAGGGGAAATTGGCTACACCTTC. Amino acid sequence: CASSLTGEIGYTF.

The chain links TRBV19 to TRBJ1-2; D unclear. The CDR3 is 13 amino acids. The germline V gene has CDR1 LNHDA and CDR2 SQIVND (reference sequence). V was trimmed by 5 bases and J by 7 bases, leaving 14 bases between them. For the CDR3, the DNA is TGTGCCAGTAGTCCCGGATACAGCGGTGGCTACACCTTC. The encoded protein is CASSPGYSGGYTF.

This clone was counted a single time. The rearrangement links TRBV28 to TRBJ2-2; a possible D gene is TRBD2 (6 bases). The CDR3 is 15 amino acids. Germline V gene sequence: CDR1 MDHEN, CDR2 SYDVKM. V was clipped by 7 bases and J by 4 bases, with 16 bases between them. The CDR3 DNA sequence: TGTGCCAGCAATCTGCAGGGAGGTATCACCGGGGAGCTGTTTTTT. This translates into CASNLQGGITGELFF. The full variable domain, in which reference TRBV28 and TRBJ2-2 provide the parts outside the CDR3, is DVKVTQSSRYLVKRTGEKVFLECVQDMDHENMFWYRQDPGLGLRLIYFSYDVKMKEKGDIPEGYSVSREKKERFSLILESASTNQTSMYLCASNLQGGITGELFFGEGSRLTVL.

The chain is built from TRBV11-2 and TRBJ2-5; a possible D gene is TRBD1 (5 bases). The CDR3 sequence is 13 residues long. Per germline, CDR1 SGHAT and CDR2 FQNNGV. The V gene lost 2 bases and the J gene lost 7 bases, with 11 bases spanning the gap. CDR3 loop: CASSLSGQGTQYF. The CDR3 nucleotides are TGTGCCAGCAGCTTATCAGGGCAGGGGACCCAGTACTTC.